These 18 T cell receptor beta chains originate from one sample sequenced in a study of blood T cell repertoires in COVID-19. Profiling relied on immunoSEQ multiplex PCR, and the TCRdb table lists in-frame clones only, not all of them. The sample has 110,000 or so clones, around 86% seen once. Sequencing was done on a sample of peripheral blood. These receptor sequences come from a middle-aged man with acute or convalescent COVID-19.

V usage is TRBV28 and J usage is TRBJ2-3, with 12 bases fitting TRBD2. Germline-derived CDR1 and CDR2 are MDHEN and SYDVKM. This CDR3 is built from 18 residues. The ends lost 1 base at V and 3 bases at J; junction bases unmatched: 8. The CDR3 nucleotides are TGTGCCAGCAGTTTATTCGGCGAGACTAGCGGGAGAACAGATACGCAGTATTTT. As protein: CASSLFGETSGRTDTQYF.

V and J are TRBV7-9 and TRBJ2-7; 12 bases line up with TRBD2. The germline V gene has CDR1 SEHNR and CDR2 FQNEAQ (reference sequence). V lost 1 base and J lost 6; bases outside the gene matches: 1. The CDR3 has 14 amino acids. The chain's CDR3 is CASSLETSGSEQYF. DNA of the CDR3: TGTGCCAGCAGCTTAGAGACTAGCGGGAGCGAGCAGTACTTC. The full variable domain, rest sourced from reference TRBV7-9 and TRBJ2-7, is DTGVSQNPRHKITKRGQNVTFRCDPISEHNRLYWYRQTLGQGPEFLTYFQNEAQLEKSRLLSDRFSAERPKGSFSTLEIQRTEQGDSAMYLCASSLETSGSEQYFGPGTRLTVT.

The chain couples TRBV5-5 to TRBJ2-2; 10 bases map to TRBD1. Germline lookup yields CDR1 SGHKS and CDR2 YYEKEE (reference sequence). V lost 7 bases and J lost 7; bases outside the gene matches: 7. This CDR3 region has 14 residues. The CDR3 sequence: CASGRQGAFGELFF. The DNA of the CDR3 is TGTGCCAGCGGAAGACAGGGGGCGTTCGGGGAGCTGTTTTTT. The full variable domain, its missing parts supplied by reference TRBV5-5 and TRBJ2-2, is DAGVTQSPTHLIKTRGQQVTLRCSPISGHKSVSWYQQVLGQGPQFIFQYYEKEERGRGNFPDRFSARQFPNYSSELNVNALLLGDSALYLCASGRQGAFGELFFGEGSRLTVL.

The chain is built from TRBV7-3 and TRBJ2-5; the match to TRBD1 covers 11 bases. Germline assignment: CDR1 SGHTA and CDR2 FQGTGA. CDR3 length: 16 amino acids. V lost 0 bases, J lost 2 bases, and 2 bases stayed unmatched. Here the CDR3 reads CASSLTGTGGQETQYF. The CDR3 nucleotides are TGTGCCAGCAGCTTAACCGGGACAGGGGGTCAAGAGACCCAGTACTTC.

The J gene is TRBJ2-3, the V gene TRBV20-1; possibly TRBD1 for D (6 bases). Germline V CDR1 and CDR2: DFQATT, SNEGSKA (reference sequence). The CDR3 loop spans 15 amino acids. With 3 bases removed from V and 2 bases from J, the gap between germline ends came to 15 bases. The CDR3 DNA sequence: TGCAGTGCTAGTGCCATTGGACAGTCCACAGATACGCAGTATTTT. This translates into CSASAIGQSTDTQYF.

The rearrangement links TRBV10-3 to TRBJ1-2, with D tentatively TRBD1 (6 bases). Trimming left V 10 bases short and J 8 bases short, with 23 bases between. Germline lookup yields CDR1 ENHRY and CDR2 SYGVKD. This CDR3 contains 14 residues. CDR3 loop: CATLGGGALIGYTF. The CDR3 nucleotides read TGTGCCACCTTGGGGGGGGGCGCCTTAATAGGCTACACCTTC.

The chain recombines TRBV2 with TRBJ1-6, with no clear D. The germline V gene has CDR1 SNHLY and CDR2 FYNNEI. V lost 7 bases to trimming and J lost 13 bases, with 23 bases between them. This CDR3 has 15 amino acids. The CDR3 bases are TGTGCCAGCATTGAGGGAGCAACCGGGCGTTGGCCCCTCCACTTT. It specifies CASIEGATGRWPLHF.

The chain links TRBV4-1 to TRBJ1-2, with D unresolved. Germline V CDR1 and CDR2: MGHRA, YSYEKL. V dropped 0 bases and J dropped 2 bases, with 7 bases sitting between them. The CDR3 sequence is 14 residues long. As DNA, the CDR3 is TGCGCCAGCAGCCAAGATGAGGGAAACTATGGCTACACCTTC. Protein sequence: CASSQDEGNYGYTF.

The chain uses TRBV6-5 and TRBJ1-2, with 7 bases identical to TRBD1. Germline trimming cut 7 bases from V and 4 bases from J; bases unmatched to any gene: 6. The CDR3 spans 13 residues. Germline-derived CDR1 and CDR2 are MNHEY and SVGAGI. The CDR3 sequence: CASTPQGFYGYTF. The CDR3 nucleotides are TGTGCCAGCACCCCACAGGGGTTCTATGGCTACACCTTC.

This chain joins TRBV6-4 and TRBJ2-3; 9 bases line up with TRBD1. V dropped 3 bases and J dropped 6; count of bases not matched to a gene: 1. This CDR3 comprises 13 residues. CDR1 MRHNA and CDR2 SNTAGT come from the germline V gene. CDR3 protein: CASSEQGADTQYF. CDR3 nucleotide sequence: TGTGCCAGCAGTGAACAGGGGGCGGATACGCAGTATTTT.

This chain joins TRBV27 and TRBJ2-7; 9 positions match TRBD1. Germline CDR1 is MNHEY and CDR2 is SMNVEV (reference sequence). CDR3 length: 17 amino acids. The V and J ends lost 3 bases and 0 bases, in that order; junction bases with no gene match: 9. CDR3 bases: TGTGCCAGCAGTTTTTTTCCCGGGACAGGGAGCTCCTACGAGCAGTACTTC. Protein product: CASSFFPGTGSSYEQYF.

V and J are TRBV27 and TRBJ2-2; 12 bases align to TRBD2. The CDR3 sequence is 19 residues long. V trimming: 3 bases; J trimming: 0 bases; junction bases outside the gene matches: 8. CDR1 is MNHEY and CDR2 is SMNVEV in the germline V gene (reference sequence). The CDR3 sequence is CASSFPLTSGGPNTGELFF. Here the CDR3 DNA reads TGTGCCAGCAGTTTTCCCTTGACTAGCGGGGGTCCGAACACCGGGGAGCTGTTTTTT.

The chain uses TRBV4-2 and TRBJ2-2; D may be TRBD2 (6 bases). The length of the CDR3 is 16 residues. V was pared by 5 bases and J by 0 bases, with 13 bases between. Germline assignment: CDR1 LGHNA and CDR2 YNFKEQ. The CDR3 region has the DNA TGTGCCAGCAGCAATCCTAGCGCCTCGAACACCGGGGAGCTGTTTTTT. It encodes CASSNPSASNTGELFF.

The chain links TRBV2 to TRBJ1-5, with D hard to call. The CDR3 is 14 residues long. The V gene lost 8 bases and the J gene lost 3 bases, with 14 bases spanning the gap. Looked up from germline, CDR1 is SNHLY and CDR2 is FYNNEI. The CDR3 reads CASHQLRNNQPQHF. The DNA for the CDR3 is TGTGCCAGCCACCAGCTCAGGAACAATCAGCCCCAGCATTTT.

The chain links TRBV9 to TRBJ2-7, with TRBD2 as a possible D gene (6 bases). Germline V gives CDR1 SGDLS, CDR2 YYNGEE. CDR3 length equals 14 residues. The germline V and J ends were trimmed by 3 bases and 4 bases, with 14 bases remaining between them. This CDR3 reads CASSGGGVGYEQYF. CDR3 nucleotide sequence: TGTGCCAGCAGCGGTGGAGGGGTCGGGTACGAGCAGTACTTC.

The chain joins TRBV7-8 to TRBJ1-4; D might be TRBD1 (6 bases). The CDR3 runs to 13 residues. V lost 2 bases and J 6 bases, leaving 7 bases between the germline ends. The germline gives CDR1 SGHVS, CDR2 FQNEAQ. The CDR3 sequence: CASSLNRDEKLFF. CDR3 in DNA: TGTGCCAGCAGCTTAAACAGGGATGAAAAACTGTTTTTT.

The chain has TRBV5-1 and TRBJ2-5, with 8 nucleotides matching TRBD2. J gave up 2 bases and V 0 bases, and 3 bases lay outside the gene matches. The CDR3 totals 15 residues. Germline V gene lookup returns CDR1 SGHRS and CDR2 YFSETQ. CDR3 DNA sequence: TGCGCCAGCAGCTTGGTGACTAGCGTACAAGAGACCCAGTACTTC. It encodes CASSLVTSVQETQYF.

The V call is TRBV14, the J call TRBJ2-5, with D possibly TRBD2 on 5 matching bases. CDR1 SGHDN and CDR2 FVKESK come from the germline V gene. Trimming shortened V by 1 base and J by 4 bases, and 13 bases separated the two germline ends. CDR3 length: 15 residues. CDR3 loop: CASSQAYGGGETQYF. The CDR3 nucleotides are TGTGCCAGCAGCCAAGCCTACGGTGGAGGAGAGACCCAGTACTTC.